The 19 T cell receptor beta chains below come from one sample, sequenced in a study of blood T cell repertoires in COVID-19. TCRdb's table, derived via immunoSEQ multiplex PCR, lists solely in-frame clones and lacks some. The repertoire holds under 250,000 clones, around 80% seen once, with 27% in the top ten. The sequenced sample consisted of peripheral blood. These receptors were obtained from a man aged 40-50 years with acute or convalescent COVID-19.

The rearrangement joins TRBV15 to TRBJ2-7; D unresolved. CDR1 LNHNV and CDR2 YYDKDF come from the germline V gene (reference sequence). CDR3 length: 13 amino acids. V lost 0 bases and J lost 2, with 5 bases in between. For the CDR3, the DNA is TGTGCCACCAGCAGAGATCAGGCCTACGAGCAGTACTTC. Its translation is CATSRDQAYEQYF.

The V call is TRBV10-1, the J call TRBJ2-1; D is unclear. The CDR3 consists of 15 residues. V was clipped by 6 bases and J by 3 bases, with 15 bases between them. Germline V lookup: CDR1 WNHNN, CDR2 SYGVQD (reference sequence). CDR3 bases: TGCGCCAGCAGCCCGAGAATGAACGGCTACAATGAGCAGTTCTTC. Residues: CASSPRMNGYNEQFF.

This clone showed up many times. The chain uses TRBV6-2 or TRBV6-3 and TRBJ2-7; TRBD2 matches 9 bases. V gave up 5 bases and J gave up 8 bases; unmatched junction bases: 13. Germline lookup yields CDR1 MNHEY and CDR2 SVGEGT. The CDR3 has 15 residues. In DNA, the CDR3 is TGTGCCAGCAGTCGCGGGATAGCGGGAGTATTAAAGCAGTACTTC. Translating gives CASSRGIAGVLKQYF.

The table lists this clone with a count of one. V usage is TRBV5-1 and J usage is TRBJ2-3, with 8 bases that match TRBD2. The CDR3 is 15 residues long. The V gene's germline CDR1 is SGHRS and CDR2 YFSETQ. Unmatched junction bases numbered 9, after V lost 4 bases and J lost 5 bases. CDR3 sequence reads: CASSTLGGAEDTQYF. CDR3 DNA: TGCGCCAGCAGCACTCTCGGGGGGGCTGAAGATACGCAGTATTTT.

The rearrangement links TRBV9 to TRBJ1-4; D not resolved. Germline V CDR1 and CDR2: SGDLS, YYNGEE. The CDR3 is 14 residues long. V was clipped by 4 bases and J by 0 bases, with 7 bases between them. CDR3 loop: CASSMSATNEKLFF. Here the CDR3 DNA reads TGTGCCAGCAGCATGTCCGCAACTAATGAAAAACTGTTTTTT.

Concerning this clone itself: Distinct nucleotide sequences in the sample also encode this CDR3. J is TRBJ2-1 and V is TRBV7-9; TRBD2 matches 10 bases. The germline V gene encodes CDR1 SEHNR and CDR2 FQNEAQ (reference sequence). The CDR3 spans 15 residues. Trimming at V came to 6 bases and at J to 0 bases, leaving 2 bases not matched to a gene. CDR3 nucleotides: TGTGCCAGCAGTCCTAGCGGGAGCTCCTACAATGAGCAGTTCTTC. Amino acids: CASSPSGSSYNEQFF.

CDR3 region: CASSSRRAEYNEQFF. The CDR3 bases are TGTGCCAGCAGCTCTCGGCGGGCCGAATACAATGAGCAGTTCTTC. The chain carries TRBV7-2 and TRBJ2-1; tentative D call: TRBD2 (5 bases). The V and J ends lost 4 bases and 4 bases respectively, with 14 bases between them. Germline CDR1 is SGHTA and CDR2 is FQGNSA. The CDR3 sequence is 15 residues long. The entire variable domain, with the rest obtained from reference TRBV7-2 and TRBJ2-1, is as follows: GAGVSQSPSNKVTEKGKDVELRCDPISGHTALYWYRQSLGQGLEFLIYFQGNSAPDKSGLPSDRFSAERTGGSVSTLTIQRTQQEDSAVYLCASSSRRAEYNEQFFGPGTRLTVL.

The chain recombines TRBV10-3 with TRBJ1-3, with D possibly being TRBD1 (5 bases). The CDR3 loop spans 15 amino acids. Trimming shortened V by 3 bases and J by 4 bases, and 13 bases separated the two germline ends. CDR1 is ENHRY, CDR2 SYGVKD, per germline. CDR3 in amino acids: CAISEKQATGNTIYF. CDR3 coding DNA: TGTGCCATCAGTGAAAAACAGGCAACAGGAAACACCATATATTTT.

This chain joins TRBV27 and TRBJ2-1, with D uncertain. Trimming took 3 bases from V and 5 from J, leaving 17 bases between them. The CDR3 runs to 16 residues. Germline assignment: CDR1 MNHEY and CDR2 SMNVEV (reference sequence). In nucleotides, the CDR3 is TGTGCCAGCAGTTTTTCAGAGGATTACCCTAACAATGAGCAGTTCTTC. Translation gives CASSFSEDYPNNEQFF.

J is TRBJ1-3 and V is TRBV6-5; D call uncertain. Germline lookup yields CDR1 MNHEY and CDR2 SVGAGI. The CDR3 sequence is 12 residues long. V was cut by 10 bases and J by 9 bases, with 16 bases left in between. CDR3 residues: CATTFYLGTIYF. In nucleotides, the CDR3 is TGTGCCACTACGTTTTACCTAGGCACCATATATTTT.

The chain recombines TRBV3-1 (or the pseudogene TRBV3-2) with TRBJ2-7; 7 bases are a match to TRBD1. The trim removed 1 base at V and 2 bases at J, leaving 5 bases unmatched. The germline V gene has CDR1 LGHDT and CDR2 YNNKEL (reference sequence). This CDR3 has 15 amino acids. CDR3 sequence reads: CASSQGRDSTYEQYF. The CDR3 DNA is TGTGCCAGCAGCCAAGGTAGGGACAGCACCTACGAGCAGTACTTC.

The CDR3 DNA reads as TGTGCCAGCTCACTTGGGACTAGCGGGAGAGATACGCAGTATTTT. As protein: CASSLGTSGRDTQYF. The chain is built from TRBV18 and TRBJ2-3, with TRBD2 matching 14 bases. The trim removed 4 bases at V and 5 bases at J, leaving 2 bases unmatched. Germline CDR1 is KGHSH and CDR2 is LQKENI. CDR3 size: 15 residues.

The rearrangement uses TRBV6-5 and TRBJ2-1, with 13 bases identical to TRBD2. The germline V gene encodes CDR1 MNHEY and CDR2 SVGAGI. Unmatched junction bases numbered 2, after V lost 5 bases and J lost 4 bases. CDR3 length equals 15 residues. DNA for the CDR3: TGTGCCAGCAGTCGGACTAGCGGGAGTTACAATGAGCAGTTCTTC. Its translation is CASSRTSGSYNEQFF.

This clone was counted a single time. This chain joins TRBV5-4 and TRBJ2-7; TRBD1 aligns across 8 bases. Trimming at V came to 2 bases and at J to 2 bases, leaving 6 bases not matched to a gene. The CDR3 is 15 amino acids. Germline CDR1 and CDR2: SGHNT and YYREEE (reference sequence). The CDR3 spells CASSLPGQAAYEQYF. The CDR3 region has the DNA TGTGCCAGCAGCTTACCGGGACAGGCAGCCTACGAGCAGTACTTC.

The chain has TRBV7-2 and TRBJ2-1; tentative D call: TRBD1 (5 bases). The V end lost 4 bases, the J end lost 7 bases, and 8 bases lay between the germline ends. Germline-derived CDR1 and CDR2 are SGHTA and FQGNSA. CDR3 length equals 12 residues. CDR3 residues: CASSSYRNEQFF. CDR3 bases: TGTGCCAGCAGCTCCTACAGGAATGAGCAGTTCTTC.

The CDR3 nucleotides read TGTGCCTGGAGTAGGACTAGCGGGCGTTCCTACGAGCAGTACTTC. Its protein is CAWSRTSGRSYEQYF. This chain joins TRBV30 and TRBJ2-7; TRBD2 matches 11 bases. V shed 2 bases, J shed 1 base, and the junction held 4 bases outside the gene matches. Germline assignment: CDR1 GTSNPN and CDR2 SVGIG (reference sequence). The CDR3 runs 15 residues.

The chain carries TRBV3-1 (or the pseudogene TRBV3-2) and TRBJ2-7; no clear D. Germline loops: CDR1 LGHDT, CDR2 YNNKEL (reference sequence). The CDR3 is made up of 14 amino acids. Trimming pared 1 base from V and 0 bases from J, leaving 7 bases between. In DNA, the CDR3 is TGTGCCAGCAGCCAAGGAGGAGCCTCCTACGAGCAGTACTTC. Protein: CASSQGGASYEQYF.

The chain employs TRBV30 and TRBJ2-1; 7 bases agree with TRBD2. The CDR3 is 12 residues long. CDR1 and CDR2 (germline): GTSNPN, SVGIG (reference sequence). The ends lost 3 bases at V and 9 bases at J; junction bases unmatched: 5. CDR3 DNA sequence: TGTGCCTGGAGCCGTTGGGGGGGTGAGCAGTTCTTC. Protein product: CAWSRWGGEQFF.

This clone occurred a few times. The chain links TRBV5-1 to TRBJ1-1; TRBD1 is a possible D gene (5 bases). V dropped 3 bases and J dropped 5 bases, with 8 bases sitting between them. The CDR3 runs to 12 residues. Germline assignment: CDR1 SGHRS and CDR2 YFSETQ. As DNA, the CDR3 is TGCGCCAGCAGCTGGGGGGAGACTGAAGCTTTCTTT. Its translation is CASSWGETEAFF.